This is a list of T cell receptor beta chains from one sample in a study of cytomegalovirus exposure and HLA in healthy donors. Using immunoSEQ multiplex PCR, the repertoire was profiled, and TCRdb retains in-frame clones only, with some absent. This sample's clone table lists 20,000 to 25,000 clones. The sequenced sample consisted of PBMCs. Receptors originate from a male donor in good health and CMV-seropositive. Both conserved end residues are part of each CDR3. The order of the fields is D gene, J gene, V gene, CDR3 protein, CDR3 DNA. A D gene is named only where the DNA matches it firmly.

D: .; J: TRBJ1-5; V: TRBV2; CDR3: CASSRGSNQPQHF; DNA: TGTGCCAGCAGTAGGGGTAGCAATCAGCCCCAGCATTTT
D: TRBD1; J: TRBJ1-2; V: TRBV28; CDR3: CASSLVPRGTADGYTF; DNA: TGTGCCAGCAGTTTAGTCCCCAGGGGGACAGCAGATGGCTACACCTTC
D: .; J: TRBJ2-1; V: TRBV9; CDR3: CASSVEQEKTPDNEQFF; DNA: TGTGCCAGCAGCGTAGAACAGGAAAAAACCCCGGACAATGAGCAGTTCTTC
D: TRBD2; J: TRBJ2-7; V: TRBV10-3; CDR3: CAISGTSGSAYEQYF; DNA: TGTGCCATCAGTGGGACTAGCGGGAGCGCCTACGAGCAGTACTTC
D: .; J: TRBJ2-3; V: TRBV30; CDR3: CAWSPQGSNTQYF; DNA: TGTGCCTGGAGTCCCCAGGGGTCAAATACGCAGTATTTT
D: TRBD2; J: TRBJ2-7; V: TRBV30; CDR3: CAWRGLAFEQYF; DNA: TGTGCCTGGAGGGGACTAGCGTTCGAGCAGTACTTC
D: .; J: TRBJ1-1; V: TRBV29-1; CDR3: CSALFQNTEAFF; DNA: TGCAGCGCACTATTTCAGAACACTGAAGCTTTCTTT
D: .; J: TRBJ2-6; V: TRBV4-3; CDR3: CASSKETSSSGANVLTF; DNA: TGCGCCAGCTCCAAGGAGACTTCCTCCTCTGGGGCCAACGTCCTGACTTTC
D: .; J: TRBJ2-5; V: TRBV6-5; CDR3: CASSYSHGQETQYF; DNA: TGTGCCAGCAGTTACTCCCACGGGCAAGAGACCCAGTACTTC
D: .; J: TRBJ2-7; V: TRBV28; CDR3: CASSLAGSFYEQYF; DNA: TGTGCCAGCAGTTTAGCGGGATCCTTCTACGAGCAGTACTTC
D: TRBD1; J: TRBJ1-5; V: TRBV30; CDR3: CAWTGTGGVQPQHF; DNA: TGTGCCTGGACCGGGACAGGGGGTGTTCAGCCCCAGCATTTT
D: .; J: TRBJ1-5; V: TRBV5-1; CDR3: CASSLISGSNQPQHF; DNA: TGCGCCAGCAGCTTGATCAGTGGTAGCAATCAGCCCCAGCATTTT
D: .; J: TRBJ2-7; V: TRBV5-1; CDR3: CASRKQTSSYEQYF; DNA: TGCGCCAGTCGTAAACAGACATCCTCCTACGAGCAGTACTTC
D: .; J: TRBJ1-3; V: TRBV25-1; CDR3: CASSPSRGYPTSGNTIYF; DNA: TGTGCCAGCAGTCCTTCAAGGGGGTACCCAACCTCTGGAAACACCATATATTTT
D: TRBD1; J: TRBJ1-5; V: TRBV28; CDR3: CATDGQGYNQPQHF; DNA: TGTGCCACGGATGGACAGGGCTACAATCAGCCCCAGCATTTT
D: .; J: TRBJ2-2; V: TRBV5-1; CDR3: CASSLDSGELFF; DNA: TGCGCCAGCAGCTTGGACAGCGGGGAGCTGTTTTTT
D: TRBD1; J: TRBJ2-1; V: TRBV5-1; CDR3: CASSSGQGVVNEQFF; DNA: TGCGCCAGCAGCTCGGGACAGGGTGTGGTCAATGAGCAGTTCTTC
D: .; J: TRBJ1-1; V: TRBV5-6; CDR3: CASQLREDTEAFF; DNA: TGTGCCAGCCAGCTTAGGGAGGACACTGAAGCTTTCTTT
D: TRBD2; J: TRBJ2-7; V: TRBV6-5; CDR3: CASSYGGGSYEQYF; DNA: TGTGCCAGCAGTTACGGCGGGGGGAGCTACGAGCAGTACTTC
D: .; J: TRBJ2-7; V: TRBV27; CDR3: CASSLQGSPSYEQYF; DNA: TGTGCCAGCAGTTTACAGGGATCCCCCTCCTACGAGCAGTACTTC
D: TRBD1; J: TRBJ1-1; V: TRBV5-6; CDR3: CASSLGGQGTEAFF; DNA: TGTGCCAGCAGCTTGGGCGGACAGGGCACTGAAGCTTTCTTT
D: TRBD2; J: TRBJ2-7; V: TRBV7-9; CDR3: CASSLARTSGFYEQYF; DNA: TGTGCCAGCAGCTTAGCGAGGACTAGCGGATTTTACGAGCAGTACTTC
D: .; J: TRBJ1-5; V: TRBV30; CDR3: CAWSLEGRGNNQPQHF; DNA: TGTGCCTGGAGTTTGGAGGGACGGGGGAACAATCAGCCCCAGCATTTT
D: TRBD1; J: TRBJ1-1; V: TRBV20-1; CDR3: CSAPGGPEAFF; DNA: TGCAGTGCTCCAGGGGGGCCTGAAGCTTTCTTT
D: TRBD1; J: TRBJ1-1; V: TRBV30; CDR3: CAWSGDSRTEAFF; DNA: TGTGCCTGGAGCGGGGACAGCCGAACTGAAGCTTTCTTT
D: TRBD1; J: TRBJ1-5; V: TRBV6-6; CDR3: CASSFFRQGNQPQHF; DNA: TGTGCCAGCAGTTTTTTCCGACAGGGTAATCAGCCCCAGCATTTT
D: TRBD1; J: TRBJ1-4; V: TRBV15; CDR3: CATSRDRGTGNEKLFF; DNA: TGTGCCACCAGCAGAGATAGGGGGACAGGGAATGAAAAACTGTTTTTT
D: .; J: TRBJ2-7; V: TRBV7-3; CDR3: CASSPQGGEIYEQYF; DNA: TGTGCCAGCAGCCCCCAAGGGGGTGAAATCTACGAGCAGTACTTC
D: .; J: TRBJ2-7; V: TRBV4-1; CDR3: CASSPPGEATEQYF; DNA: TGCGCCAGCAGCCCCCCAGGGGAAGCTACCGAGCAGTACTTC
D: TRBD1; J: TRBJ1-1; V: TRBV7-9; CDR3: CASSQWTGGTEAFF; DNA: TGTGCCAGCAGCCAATGGACAGGGGGGACTGAAGCTTTCTTT
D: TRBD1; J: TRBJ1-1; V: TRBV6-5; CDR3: CATSDRGDTEAFF; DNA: TGTGCCACTTCGGACAGGGGCGACACTGAAGCTTTCTTT
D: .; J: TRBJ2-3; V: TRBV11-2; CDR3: CASRLVEDTQYF; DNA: TGTGCCAGCAGATTAGTTGAGGATACGCAGTATTTT
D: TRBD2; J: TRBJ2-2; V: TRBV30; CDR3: CAWSLGRGGRAGELFF; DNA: TGTGCCTGGAGTTTGGGGCGGGGGGGCCGCGCCGGGGAGCTGTTTTTT
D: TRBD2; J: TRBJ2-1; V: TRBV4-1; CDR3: CASSRPGKREKVNEQFF; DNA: TGCGCCAGCAGCCGGCCGGGGAAGCGGGAAAAGGTCAATGAGCAGTTCTTC
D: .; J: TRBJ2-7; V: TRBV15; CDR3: CATSRGSGGGYEQYF; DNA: TGTGCCACCAGCAGAGGGTCTGGGGGCGGCTACGAGCAGTACTTC
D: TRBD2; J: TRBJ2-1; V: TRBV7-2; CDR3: CASSPRTSGGSSDNEQFF; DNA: TGTGCCAGCAGCCCACGGACTAGCGGGGGGAGCTCCGACAATGAGCAGTTCTTC
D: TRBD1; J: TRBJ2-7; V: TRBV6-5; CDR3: CASSPWDRVAHEQYF; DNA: TGTGCCAGCAGTCCCTGGGACAGGGTTGCCCACGAGCAGTACTTC
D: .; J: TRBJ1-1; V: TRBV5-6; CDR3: CASSFFDTGNTEAFF; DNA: TGTGCCAGCAGCTTTTTCGACACCGGGAACACTGAAGCTTTCTTT
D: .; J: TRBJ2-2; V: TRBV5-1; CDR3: CASSFRVGNTGELFF; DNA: TGCGCCAGCAGCTTCCGGGTCGGGAACACCGGGGAGCTGTTTTTT
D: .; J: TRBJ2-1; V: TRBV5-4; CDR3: CASSPGLPNNEQFF; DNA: TGTGCCAGCAGCCCGGGACTTCCCAACAATGAGCAGTTCTTC
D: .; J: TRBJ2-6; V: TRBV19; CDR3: CASRPLERSGANVLTF; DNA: TGTGCCAGTAGACCTTTAGAGCGCTCTGGGGCCAACGTCCTGACTTTC
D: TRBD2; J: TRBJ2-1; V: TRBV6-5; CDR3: CASSYAGAYNEQFF; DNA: TGTGCCAGCAGTTACGCGGGAGCCTACAATGAGCAGTTCTTC
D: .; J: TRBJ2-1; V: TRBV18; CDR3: CASSPLTAGSEYNEQFF; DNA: TGTGCCAGCTCACCACTTACCGCTGGTAGCGAGTACAATGAGCAGTTCTTC
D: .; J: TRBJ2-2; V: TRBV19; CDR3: CASSWSGPNTGELFF; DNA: TGTGCCAGTAGTTGGTCAGGGCCCAACACCGGGGAGCTGTTTTTT
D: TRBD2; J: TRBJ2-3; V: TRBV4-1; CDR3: CASSQDVAGESTDTQYF; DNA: TGCGCCAGCAGCCAAGATGTGGCGGGGGAGAGCACAGATACGCAGTATTTT
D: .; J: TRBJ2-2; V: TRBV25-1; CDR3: CASSPGGHRTGELFF; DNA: TGTGCCAGCTCCCCTGGGGGACACCGGACCGGGGAGCTGTTTTTT
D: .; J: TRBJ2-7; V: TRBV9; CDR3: CASSPTVAYEQYF; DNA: TGTGCCAGCAGCCCTACGGTGGCCTACGAGCAGTACTTC
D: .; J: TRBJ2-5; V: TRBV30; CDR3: CAWSRSEETQYF; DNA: TGTGCCTGGAGTCGAAGCGAAGAGACCCAGTACTTC
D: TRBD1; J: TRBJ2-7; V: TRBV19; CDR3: CASSSQTGSYEQYF; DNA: TGTGCCAGTAGTTCCCAGACAGGGAGCTACGAGCAGTACTTC
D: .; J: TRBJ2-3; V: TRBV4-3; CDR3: CASSQSPTSTDTQYF; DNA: TGCGCCAGCAGCCAAAGCCCGACTAGCACAGATACGCAGTATTTT
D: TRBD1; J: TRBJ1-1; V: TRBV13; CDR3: CASSTKGGTGAQAAFF; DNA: TGTGCCAGCAGTACTAAAGGCGGGACAGGAGCGCAGGCGGCTTTCTTT
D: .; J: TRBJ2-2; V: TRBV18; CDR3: CASSPDKNTGELFF; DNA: TGTGCCAGCTCACCCGACAAGAACACCGGGGAGCTGTTTTTT
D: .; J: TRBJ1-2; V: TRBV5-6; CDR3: CASSSPRGSYGYTF; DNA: TGTGCCAGCAGCTCACCCCGGGGGAGCTATGGCTACACCTTC
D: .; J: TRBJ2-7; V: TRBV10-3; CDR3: CAISGDGDYYEQYF; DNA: TGTGCCATCAGTGGTGACGGAGACTACTACGAGCAGTACTTC
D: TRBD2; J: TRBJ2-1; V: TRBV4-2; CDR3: CASSQDTSGDYNEQFF; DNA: TGTGCCAGCAGCCAAGACACTAGCGGTGATTACAATGAGCAGTTCTTC
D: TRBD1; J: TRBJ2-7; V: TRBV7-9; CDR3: CASSSREGAAYEQYF; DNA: TGTGCCAGCAGCTCTAGAGAGGGGGCTGCCTACGAGCAGTACTTC
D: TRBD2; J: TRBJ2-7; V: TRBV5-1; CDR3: CASSLLAGVGNEQYF; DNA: TGCGCCAGCAGCTTACTAGCGGGGGTCGGCAACGAGCAGTACTTC
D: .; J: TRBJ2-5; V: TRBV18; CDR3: CASSPFLENQYF; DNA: TGTGCCAGCTCACCATTTCTGGAGAACCAGTACTTC
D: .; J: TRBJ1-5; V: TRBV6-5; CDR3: CASSLNTGSQPQHF; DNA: TGTGCCAGCAGCCTGAATACAGGGAGTCAGCCCCAGCATTTT